This T cell receptor beta chain was observed in a study of control samples from healthy donors and cancer patients. Per the germline V gene, CDR1 is SGDLS and CDR2 is YYNGEE. This CDR3 spans 14 amino acids. Trimming took off 0 bases at V and 3 bases at J, with 10 bases between the two ends. Clones were sequenced by immunoSEQ multiplex PCR, and TCRdb holds only the in-frame ones, with some missing. Here the sample spans around 250,000 clones, about 80% being singletons. This chain connects TRBV9 to TRBJ2-7, with D tentatively TRBD1 (5 bases). This clonotype was obtained from a woman between 55 and 75 years old with lung cancer. The source material was PBMCs. CDR3 DNA: TGTGCCAGCAGCGTAGGAGCAGGGTTCTACGAGCAGTACTTC. Its translation: CASSVGAGFYEQYF.